This TCR beta chain originates from a study of cytomegalovirus exposure and HLA in healthy donors. Study results and limitations: Owing to their indistinguishability, certain V segments, notably TRBV6-2 and TRBV6-3, were excluded.

This clone was counted only a few times. The antigen is undetermined. Trimming left V 1 base short and J 10 bases short, with 10 bases between. CDR1 is GTSNPN, CDR2 SVGIG, per germline (reference sequence). The CDR3 is 11 amino acids. PCR employed 60 Vbeta and 13 Jbeta primers. Sequencing was performed with immunoSEQ multiplex PCR; in TCRdb, only in-frame clones are kept and a portion is missing. The sample lists 35,000 to 40,000 clones; more than 90% were seen once. The sequence was obtained from a woman between 18 and 30 years old in good health and CMV-seronegative. The specimen was PBMCs. This rearrangement joins TRBV30 to TRBJ1-1; D is unresolved. CDR3 in DNA: TGTGCCTGGAGTGCATCTAAAAGAGCTTTCTTT. Amino acids: CAWSASKRAFF.